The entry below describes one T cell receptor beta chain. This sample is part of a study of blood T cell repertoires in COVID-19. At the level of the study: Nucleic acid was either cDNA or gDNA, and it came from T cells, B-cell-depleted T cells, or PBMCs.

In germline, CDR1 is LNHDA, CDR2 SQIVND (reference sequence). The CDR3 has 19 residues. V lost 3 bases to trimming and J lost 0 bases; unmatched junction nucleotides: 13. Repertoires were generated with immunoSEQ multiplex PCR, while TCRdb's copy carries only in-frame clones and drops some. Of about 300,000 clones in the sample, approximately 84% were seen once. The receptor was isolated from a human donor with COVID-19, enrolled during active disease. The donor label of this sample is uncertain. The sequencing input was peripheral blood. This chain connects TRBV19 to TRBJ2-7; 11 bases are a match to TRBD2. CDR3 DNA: TGTGCCAGTAGTATTAAGGGGGGGACTAGCGGACTACCCTCCTACGAGCAGTACTTC. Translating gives CASSIKGGTSGLPSYEQYF. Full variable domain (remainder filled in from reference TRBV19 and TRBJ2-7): DGGITQSPKYLFRKEGQNVTLSCEQNLNHDAMYWYRQDPGQGLRLIYYSQIVNDFQKGDIAEGYSVSREKKESFPLTVTSAQKNPTAFYLCASSIKGGTSGLPSYEQYFGPGTRLTVT.